This T cell receptor beta chain is from a study of read filtering for tumor transcriptome and immune sequencing. For the study at large: Mean patient age was roughly 66 years, range about 45 to 85; 17 male, 14 to 15 female. Whole-transcriptome libraries were prepared after DNase treatment. IR-seq gave about 3.5 to 11 million TCR reads per sample; RNA-seq gave about 80 to 1,400. Study outcomes and limitations: Single-read clonotypes: roughly 80% of IR-seq clonotypes (about 4% of reads), 74.6% of RNA-seq clonotypes (roughly 45% of reads).

Per germline, CDR1 MNHEY and CDR2 SMNVEV (reference sequence). This CDR3 comprises 17 residues. J lost 4 bases, V lost 2 bases, and 13 bases had no gene match. Molecular barcoded adaptors covering alpha/delta and beta/gamma chains were used on approximately 400 ng RNA. MiXCR, run by TCRdb on the reads, gives a single entry per CDR3 protein. Of around 130,000 distinct CDR3 sequences in the sample, less than 15% were seen once. This clonotype appeared many times. What it binds is not known. The sequence derives from a donor over 35 with multiple myeloma. The sequenced sample consisted of a population of CD138-negative cells sorted from bone marrow. The rearrangement joins TRBV27 to TRBJ2-5; TRBD2 agrees at 7 bases. This CDR3 reads CASSLGAGAGFAETQYF. Written as DNA, the CDR3 is TGTGCCAGCAGTTTAGGCGCGGGAGCGGGGTTTGCAGAGACCCAGTACTTC.